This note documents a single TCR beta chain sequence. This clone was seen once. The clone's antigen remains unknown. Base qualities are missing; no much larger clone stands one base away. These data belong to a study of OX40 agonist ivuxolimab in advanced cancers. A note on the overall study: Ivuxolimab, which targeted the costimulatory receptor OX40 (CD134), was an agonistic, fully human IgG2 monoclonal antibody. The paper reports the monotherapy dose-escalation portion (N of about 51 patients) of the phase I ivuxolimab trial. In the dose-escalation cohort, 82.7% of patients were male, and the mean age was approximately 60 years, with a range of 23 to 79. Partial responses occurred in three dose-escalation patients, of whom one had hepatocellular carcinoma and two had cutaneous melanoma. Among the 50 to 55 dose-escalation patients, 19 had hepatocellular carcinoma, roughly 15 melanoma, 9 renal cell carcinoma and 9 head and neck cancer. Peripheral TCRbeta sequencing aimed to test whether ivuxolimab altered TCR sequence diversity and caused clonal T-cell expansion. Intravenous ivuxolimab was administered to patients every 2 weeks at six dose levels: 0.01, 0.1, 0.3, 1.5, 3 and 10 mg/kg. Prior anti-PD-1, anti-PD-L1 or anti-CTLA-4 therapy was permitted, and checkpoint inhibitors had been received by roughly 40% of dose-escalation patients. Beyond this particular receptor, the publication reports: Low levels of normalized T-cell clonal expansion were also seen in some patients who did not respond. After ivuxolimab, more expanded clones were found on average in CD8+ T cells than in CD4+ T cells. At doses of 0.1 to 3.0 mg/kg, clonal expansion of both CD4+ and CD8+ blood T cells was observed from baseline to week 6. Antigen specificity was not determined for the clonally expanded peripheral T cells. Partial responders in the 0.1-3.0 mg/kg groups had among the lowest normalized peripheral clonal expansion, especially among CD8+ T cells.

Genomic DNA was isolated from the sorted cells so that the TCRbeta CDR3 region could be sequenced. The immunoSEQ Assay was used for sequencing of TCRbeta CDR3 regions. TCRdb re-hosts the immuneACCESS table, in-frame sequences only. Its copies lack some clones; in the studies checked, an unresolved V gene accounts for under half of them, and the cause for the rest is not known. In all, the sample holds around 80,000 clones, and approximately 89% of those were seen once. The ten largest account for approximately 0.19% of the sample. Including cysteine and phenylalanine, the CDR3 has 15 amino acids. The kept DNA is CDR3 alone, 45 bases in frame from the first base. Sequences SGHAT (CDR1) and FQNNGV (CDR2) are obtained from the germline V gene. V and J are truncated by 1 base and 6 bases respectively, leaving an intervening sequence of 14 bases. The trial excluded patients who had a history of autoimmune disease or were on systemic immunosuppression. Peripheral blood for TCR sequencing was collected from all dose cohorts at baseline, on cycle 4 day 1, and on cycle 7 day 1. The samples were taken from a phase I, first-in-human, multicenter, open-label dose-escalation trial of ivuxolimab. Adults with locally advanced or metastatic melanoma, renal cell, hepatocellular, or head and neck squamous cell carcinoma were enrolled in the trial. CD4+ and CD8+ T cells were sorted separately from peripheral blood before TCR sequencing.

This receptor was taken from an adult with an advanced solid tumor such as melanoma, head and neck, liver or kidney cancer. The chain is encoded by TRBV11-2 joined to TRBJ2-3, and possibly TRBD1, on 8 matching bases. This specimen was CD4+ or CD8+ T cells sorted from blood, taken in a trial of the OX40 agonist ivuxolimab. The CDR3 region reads CASSLGQGRGDTQYF. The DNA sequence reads TGTGCCAGCAGCTTAGGACAGGGGAGGGGGGATACGCAGTATTTT.